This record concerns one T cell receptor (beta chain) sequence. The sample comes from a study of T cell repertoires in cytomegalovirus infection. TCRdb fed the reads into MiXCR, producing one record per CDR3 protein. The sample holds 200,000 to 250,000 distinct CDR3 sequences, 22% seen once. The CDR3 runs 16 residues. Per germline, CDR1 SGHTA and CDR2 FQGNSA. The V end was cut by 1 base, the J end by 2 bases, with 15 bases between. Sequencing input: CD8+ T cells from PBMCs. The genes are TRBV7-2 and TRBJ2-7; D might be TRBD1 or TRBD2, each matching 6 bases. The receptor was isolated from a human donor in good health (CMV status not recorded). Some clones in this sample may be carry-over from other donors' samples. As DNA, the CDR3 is TGTGCCAGCAGCTTAGTCCCTGAGGGGGGCCCCTACGAGCAGTACTTC. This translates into CASSLVPEGGPYEQYF. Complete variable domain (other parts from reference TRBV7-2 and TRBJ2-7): GAGVSQSPSNKVTEKGKDVELRCDPISGHTALYWYRQSLGQGLEFLIYFQGNSAPDKSGLPSDRFSAERTGGSVSTLTIQRTQQEDSAVYLCASSLVPEGGPYEQYFGPGTRLTVT.